This T cell receptor (beta chain) was identified during a study of cytomegalovirus exposure and HLA in healthy donors. The overall study: Unique TCRs from HLA-typed donors, around 93 million of them, were held in an early data release. Study results and caveats: CMV serostatus was the only immune exposure information that was available.

PCR was performed using 60 Vbeta and 13 Jbeta primers. Data came from immunoSEQ multiplex PCR; TCRdb stores just in-frame clones and leaves some out. The sample consists of about 160,000 clones, roughly 73% of them appearing once. On this clone: The antigen remains unidentified.

The CDR3 runs to 16 residues. The V gene lost 0 bases and the J gene lost 2 bases, with 14 bases spanning the gap. Germline V gene sequence: CDR1 SEHNR, CDR2 FQNEAQ (reference sequence). This cohort consisted of healthy bone marrow donors. The TCR comes from a woman aged 25 to 39 in good health and CMV-seronegative. V usage is TRBV7-9 and J usage is TRBJ2-7; TRBD2 might be the D (7 bases). Sequencing was carried out using PBMCs. In DNA form, the CDR3 reads TGTGCCAGCAGCTTAGCTTTAGGGGGGGCTGCCTACGAGCAGTACTTC. It encodes CASSLALGGAAYEQYF.